Presented here are 20 T cell receptor beta chains from one specimen sequenced in a study of spatial heterogeneity in lung cancer. Time point described: sample taken at primary tumor resection. One entry per CDR3 protein, called by TCRdb with MiXCR from the 5' RACE reads. The data contain about 44,000 distinct CDR3 sequences, roughly 13% of them singletons. The sample was PBMCs, taken at surgery. The receptors were sampled from a male donor with early-stage non-small cell lung cancer.

Remarks on this clonotype: A much larger clone is a single base away; this may be a read error. The CDR3 carries no conserved terminal phenylalanine or tryptophan, so it likely arises from a read error. This rearrangement joins TRBV6-5 to TRBJ1-1; TRBD1 aligns across 9 bases. The ends lost 6 bases at V and 10 bases at J; junction bases unmatched: 9. The germline CDR1 and CDR2 sequences are MNHEY and SVGAGI. The CDR3 covers 13 residues. The CDR3 bases are TGTGCCAGCAGACCTGGGACAGGGAGGTTAGCTTTCCTT. Protein sequence: CASRPGTGRLAFL.

This clonotype was seen repeatedly, ten times or more. V is TRBV10-3 and J is TRBJ2-1; the match to TRBD2 covers 8 bases. The V gene's germline CDR1 is ENHRY and CDR2 SYGVKD. V shed 7 bases, J shed 5 bases, and the junction held 10 bases outside the gene matches. The CDR3 is 15 residues long. The CDR3 nucleotides are TGTGCCATCACCCCCGGGGGGGAGGGCGACAATGAGCAGTTCTTC. This codes for CAITPGGEGDNEQFF.

The gene calls are TRBV5-4 and TRBJ2-5, with 8 nucleotides matching TRBD2. V shed 6 bases and J 2 bases; nucleotides not matched to a gene: 9. The germline CDR1 and CDR2 sequences are SGHNT and YYREEE (reference sequence). This CDR3 has 15 amino acids. CDR3 protein: CASTRGGRRQETQYF. DNA for the CDR3: TGTGCCAGCACCCGAGGCGGGAGGAGACAAGAGACCCAGTACTTC.

This clonotype appeared many times. The chain joins TRBV19 to TRBJ1-5; D gene unclear. CDR3 length equals 13 residues. Trimming pared 8 bases from V and 2 bases from J, leaving 10 bases between. Germline V gene lookup returns CDR1 LNHDA and CDR2 SQIVND (reference sequence). DNA for the CDR3: TGTGCCAGTCAGTATGCGGGCAATCAGCCCCAGCATTTT. Its protein product is CASQYAGNQPQHF.

This clonotype showed up just a few times. The gene calls are TRBV18 and TRBJ2-5, with D possibly being TRBD2 (5 bases). This CDR3 is 13 amino acids long. The V gene's germline CDR1 is KGHSH and CDR2 LQKENI. V lost 3 bases and J 4 bases, leaving 9 bases between the germline ends. CDR3 residues: CASSPPGRETQYF. For the CDR3, the DNA is TGTGCCAGCTCACCCCCGGGGAGAGAGACCCAGTACTTC.

This clonotype was observed a handful of times. V is TRBV28 and J is TRBJ2-7, with a tentative D call TRBD2 (6 bases). Trimming stripped 4 bases from V and 3 bases from J, with 25 bases between. This CDR3 is 18 amino acids long. Germline CDR1 reads MDHEN; CDR2 reads SYDVKM. CDR3 residues: CASSSNYRGTGDFYEQYF. CDR3 in DNA: TGTGCCAGCAGTTCTAATTATCGAGGGACGGGAGATTTCTACGAGCAGTACTTC.

This clonotype was seen repeatedly, ten times or more. The rearrangement joins TRBV4-2 to TRBJ1-1; D is undetermined. Germline V gene data show CDR1 as LGHNA and CDR2 as YNFKEQ. Trimming removed 0 bases from V and 5 bases from J, with 10 bases in between. The CDR3 has 14 amino acids. The CDR3 loop reads CASSQDWEVTEAFF. The CDR3 region has the DNA TGTGCCAGCAGCCAAGATTGGGAGGTAACTGAAGCTTTCTTT.

As for this clonotype: The junction differs from germline at one of its ends, possibly a read error. J is TRBJ2-1 and V is TRBV29-1; 7 nucleotides agree with TRBD1. Germline V gene sequence: CDR1 SQVTM, CDR2 ANQGSEA. The CDR3 consists of 16 residues. The CDR3 nucleotides read TGCAGCGTCGAAGAAGGACAGGCAAGCTCCTACAATGAGCAGTTCTTC. Encoded protein: CSVEEGQASSYNEQFF.

The V call is TRBV9, the J call TRBJ1-3; TRBD1 agrees at 9 bases. Germline values: CDR1 SGDLS, CDR2 YYNGEE. The CDR3 sequence is 17 residues long. Losses at the gene ends were 3 bases for V and 3 bases for J; bases not matched to a gene: 10. The CDR3 sequence: CASSANPGQGIGNTIYF. The CDR3 DNA follows: TGTGCCAGCAGCGCCAATCCGGGACAGGGCATTGGAAACACCATATATTTT.

This sequence joins TRBV6-2 or TRBV6-3 and TRBJ1-2; a weak D match, TRBD1 (5 bases). This CDR3 region has 15 residues. V lost 5 bases and J lost 2, with 15 bases in between. Germline V gives CDR1 MNHEY, CDR2 SVGEGT. CDR3 sequence: CASSRPRGVNYGYTF. The CDR3 region has the DNA TGTGCCAGCAGTCGCCCGCGGGGCGTAAACTATGGCTACACCTTC.

This clonotype has ten or more counts. The DNA of the CDR3 is TGTGCCAGCAGCTCTGAACTAGCGGGAGCCAATGAGCAGTTCTTC. Translation: CASSSELAGANEQFF. The V call is TRBV7-3, the J call TRBJ2-1; TRBD2 matches at 11 bases. The germline gives CDR1 SGHTA, CDR2 FQGTGA. There are 15 residues in the CDR3. V lost 4 bases and J lost 6; bases outside the gene matches: 5.

The chain combines TRBV28 with TRBJ1-3; D remains ambiguous. Per germline, CDR1 MDHEN and CDR2 SYDVKM. The CDR3 has 16 residues. The V gene lost 4 bases and the J gene lost 0 bases, with 13 bases spanning the gap. CDR3 DNA: TGTGCCAGCAGTTCTTCCGACGCGAGCTCTGGAAACACCATATATTTT. It yields the protein CASSSSDASSGNTIYF.

The sample holds a few counts of this clonotype. This sequence joins TRBV5-1 and TRBJ2-1; 8 nucleotides match TRBD1. The CDR3 totals 16 residues. CDR1 is SGHRS, CDR2 YFSETQ, per germline. V lost 4 bases, J lost 6 bases, and 12 bases stayed unmatched. The CDR3 nucleotides read TGCGCCAGCAGCCCCGACTCGGACAGGGCTCTCAATGAGCAGTTCTTC. Its protein is CASSPDSDRALNEQFF.

This clonotype was picked up many times. The chain employs TRBV4-1 and TRBJ2-7, with TRBD2 matching 10 bases. Germline V gives CDR1 MGHRA, CDR2 YSYEKL. The ends lost 0 bases at V and 4 bases at J; junction bases unmatched: 6. The length of the CDR3 is 16 residues. The CDR3 protein is CASSQEKRGGTYEQYF. For the CDR3, the DNA is TGCGCCAGCAGCCAAGAAAAGCGGGGGGGCACGTACGAGCAGTACTTC.

The chain has TRBV3-1 and TRBJ2-3; 8 bases are shared with TRBD1. J lost 4 bases, V lost 4 bases, and 7 bases had no gene match. Germline CDR1 is LGHDT and CDR2 is YNNKEL (reference sequence). This CDR3 comprises 15 residues. This CDR3 reads CASSLTGDSADTQYF. The CDR3 nucleotides read TGTGCCAGCAGCCTGACAGGGGACTCAGCAGATACGCAGTATTTT.

This chain uses TRBV7-6 with TRBJ2-7, with D uncertain. V was pared by 3 bases and J by 0 bases, with 9 bases between. The germline gives CDR1 SGHVS, CDR2 FNYEAQ. The length of the CDR3 is 14 residues. CDR3 nucleotides: TGTGCCAGCAGCTTTTCACTTTCCTCCTACGAGCAGTACTTC. Its translation is CASSFSLSSYEQYF.

V and J are TRBV7-3 and TRBJ2-2; D possibly corresponds to TRBD1 (6 bases). Germline V gene lookup returns CDR1 SGHTA and CDR2 FQGTGA. V was trimmed by 1 base and J by 5 bases, leaving 17 bases between them. The CDR3 runs to 17 residues. CDR3 nucleotides: TGTGCCAGCAGCTTAAACCGGGACAAGATAGAAACCGGGGAGCTGTTTTTT. This sequence encodes CASSLNRDKIETGELFF.

This clonotype has a handful of counts. The chain uses TRBV7-2 and TRBJ1-3; D gene ambiguous. Germline lookup yields CDR1 SGHTA and CDR2 FQGNSA. Trimming cost V 1 base and J 3 bases, with 7 bases left between them. The CDR3 loop spans 14 amino acids. The CDR3 DNA is TGTGCCAGCAGCTTAGTGGGGAATGGAAACACCATATATTTT. Protein sequence: CASSLVGNGNTIYF. The whole variable domain, remainder taken from reference TRBV7-2 and TRBJ1-3, is GAGVSQSPSNKVTEKGKDVELRCDPISGHTALYWYRQSLGQGLEFLIYFQGNSAPDKSGLPSDRFSAERTGGSVSTLTIQRTQQEDSAVYLCASSLVGNGNTIYFGEGSWLTVV.

This clonotype has ten or more counts. The chain carries TRBV19 and TRBJ2-7, with TRBD1 as a possible D gene (5 bases). Trimming took 4 bases from V and 0 from J, leaving 10 bases between them. The germline CDR1 and CDR2 sequences are LNHDA and SQIVND (reference sequence). The CDR3 length is 14 residues. Here the CDR3 DNA reads TGTGCCAGTAGTACTGGACACCTCTCCTACGAGCAGTACTTC. Translated: CASSTGHLSYEQYF.

The J gene is TRBJ1-1, the V gene TRBV2; D unresolved. Germline CDR1 and CDR2: SNHLY and FYNNEI. The CDR3 sequence is 13 residues long. The V gene lost 7 bases and the J gene lost 1 base, with 10 bases spanning the gap. For the CDR3, the DNA is TGTGCCAGCACCCTGTCAGGGAACACTGAAGCTTTCTTT. It yields the protein CASTLSGNTEAFF.